This T cell receptor (beta chain) comes out of a study of blood T cell repertoires in COVID-19. Across the whole study: Samples taken during acute and convalescent COVID-19 were collected in the United States, Italy and Spain.

The CDR3 consists of 16 residues. The germline V gene has CDR1 MDHEN and CDR2 SYDVKM. The junction had 12 bases not matched to a gene; V was cut back by 4 bases and J by 10 bases. Clones were sequenced by immunoSEQ multiplex PCR, and TCRdb holds only the in-frame ones, with some missing. The sample has hundreds of thousands of clones, under 90% seen once. Two negative PCRs, clearance, or symptom resolution had been documented for recovered Cohort 3 donors. The rearrangement uses TRBV28 and TRBJ2-1; TRBD2 agrees at 11 bases. The receptor was derived from a man aged 18 to 29 who had recovered from COVID-19. Source material: PBMCs or T cells enriched from blood (not recorded which). The CDR3 spells CASSSAGTSGRLEQFF. The CDR3 region has the DNA TGTGCCAGCAGTTCCGCCGGGACTAGCGGCCGATTGGAGCAGTTCTTC.